The clone carrying this T cell receptor beta chain was seen only once. What it recognizes is unknown. This sample is drawn from a study of identical twins. Points from the study as a whole: Out-of-frame alpha sequences shared between twins exhibited an excess of low generation probability.

Per the germline V gene, CDR1 is SNHLY and CDR2 is FYNNEI. CDR3 length: 13 residues. V was pared by 5 bases and J by 3 bases, with 11 bases between. MiXCR was run by TCRdb on the 5' RACE reads, yielding one entry per CDR3 protein. The sample consists of 1,800,000 or so distinct CDR3 sequences, more than 30% of them appearing once. Specimen: cord blood. This clonotype was obtained from a newborn girl in good health. J is TRBJ2-7 and V is TRBV2; no definite D call. CDR3 sequence: CASSSPAFYEQYF. The CDR3 bases are TGTGCCAGCAGTAGTCCCGCATTCTACGAGCAGTACTTC.